A single T cell receptor (beta chain) is shown here with its context. The antigen remains unidentified. The sample's time point: pretreatment peripheral blood. Repertoires were generated with immunoSEQ multiplex PCR, while TCRdb's copy carries only in-frame clones and drops some. The sample contains about 70,000 clones, about nine tenths of which appear only once. This record comes from a study of PD-L1 blockade in urothelial cancer. In the study overall: Blood analysis took place 3 weeks (second dose) and 6 weeks after treatment start. General study results and limits: Tumor-associated clones in blood expanded more at 3 weeks in durable-benefit patients.

This receptor was identified in a man aged 65 to 85 with urothelial cancer. This specimen was PBMCs, taken around atezolizumab (anti-PD-L1) treatment.

CDR3 protein: CASSLSDRANTEAFF. The CDR3 region has the DNA TGTGCCAGCAGCTTATCAGACAGGGCAAACACTGAAGCTTTCTTT. The chain couples TRBV11-2 to TRBJ1-1; TRBD1 matches at 7 bases. In germline, CDR1 is SGHAT, CDR2 FQNNGV. CDR3 length equals 15 residues. V lost 2 bases, J lost 2 bases, and 5 bases stayed unmatched.